The T cell receptor (beta chain) under discussion was sequenced for a study of blood T cell repertoires in COVID-19. Background on the study: The study drew acute and convalescent COVID-19 samples from the United States, Italy and Spain. Sources were T cells, B-cell-depleted T cells, or PBMCs; the material itself was cDNA or gDNA.

The germline V and J ends were trimmed by 10 bases and 0 bases, with 19 bases remaining between them. The germline gives CDR1 SNHLY, CDR2 FYNNEI. The CDR3 runs to 15 residues. As originally analysed: Amplification of reference gene primers provided the estimated nucleated cell counts. The method was immunoSEQ multiplex PCR; TCRdb's version includes in-frame clones alone and lacks a portion of them. V, J and clone size derive from that table, while D and trimming were established from the DNA sequence. This table holds some 520,000 clones, 75% to 90% found once. Enrolment of Seattle patients took place during active infection, and they were followed longitudinally.

The chain carries TRBV2 and TRBJ2-7; perhaps TRBD1 as D (6 bases). The clonotype originates from a man younger than 35 with COVID-19, enrolled during active disease. Sequenced input: peripheral blood. The CDR3 bases are TGTGCCAACCAGGTCGGACAGTTGAGCTCCTACGAGCAGTACTTC. Its protein product is CANQVGQLSSYEQYF. The complete variable domain, with remaining parts taken from reference TRBV2 and TRBJ2-7, reads EPEVTQTPSHQVTQMGQEVILRCVPISNHLYFYWYRQILGQKVEFLVSFYNNEISEKSEIFDDQFSVERPDGSNFTLKIRSTKLEDSAMYFCANQVGQLSSYEQYFGPGTRLTVT.